These T cell receptor beta chains were read from a single sample in a study of blood T cell repertoires in COVID-19. The method was immunoSEQ multiplex PCR; TCRdb's version includes in-frame clones alone and lacks a portion of them. Seen here are 100,000 to 150,000 clones, around 88% observed once, and the top ten hold about 0.9%. The sequencing sample was made of peripheral blood. These TCRs come from a woman aged 45-59 years with active or convalescent COVID-19. The CDR3 runs from the conserved cysteine through the conserved F or W. A D gene is named only where the DNA matches it firmly. The listing skips clone size in some rows; elsewhere it reads once, few, many or a size class.

D gene: -
clone size: few
V gene: TRBV14
J gene: TRBJ2-7
CDR3 protein: CASSPFPDNTYEQYF
CDR3 DNA: TGTGCCAGCAGCCCCTTTCCGGACAACACCTACGAGCAGTACTTC

D gene: TRBD1
clone size: -
V gene: TRBV7-8
J gene: TRBJ2-1
CDR3 protein: CASSQRQGQYNEQFF
CDR3 DNA: TGTGCCAGCAGCCAGCGACAGGGTCAATACAATGAGCAGTTCTTC

D gene: -
clone size: -
V gene: TRBV6-5
J gene: TRBJ1-6
CDR3 protein: CASQRGLRSPLHF
CDR3 DNA: TGTGCCAGCCAGAGGGGACTTAGGTCACCCCTCCACTTT

D gene: TRBD2
clone size: once
V gene: TRBV10-2
J gene: TRBJ2-3
CDR3 protein: CASSEPLGGGHTDTQYF
CDR3 DNA: TGCGCCAGCAGTGAGCCCCTCGGGGGGGGTCACACAGATACGCAGTATTTT

D gene: TRBD1
clone size: -
V gene: TRBV5-1
J gene: TRBJ2-7
CDR3 protein: CASSFKDRGNDEQYF
CDR3 DNA: TGCGCCAGCAGCTTTAAGGACAGGGGGAATGACGAGCAGTACTTC

D gene: -
clone size: once
V gene: TRBV5-4
J gene: TRBJ2-5
CDR3 protein: CASSLGQQETQYF
CDR3 DNA: TGTGCCAGCAGCTTGGGGCAGCAAGAGACCCAGTACTTC

D gene: -
clone size: -
V gene: TRBV20-1
J gene: TRBJ1-3
CDR3 protein: CSAGQGNTIYF
CDR3 DNA: TGCAGTGCTGGCCAGGGAAACACCATATATTTT

D gene: TRBD1
clone size: -
V gene: TRBV15
J gene: TRBJ2-5
CDR3 protein: CATSRDRDTTGTQTQYF
CDR3 DNA: TGTGCCACCAGCAGAGATCGTGACACGACAGGGACCCAGACCCAGTACTTC

D gene: TRBD1
clone size: once
V gene: TRBV6-6
J gene: TRBJ1-6
CDR3 protein: CASSYAQGPLHF
CDR3 DNA: TGTGCCAGCAGTTACGCACAGGGGCCCCTCCACTTT

D gene: TRBD1
clone size: few
V gene: TRBV24-1
J gene: TRBJ1-2
CDR3 protein: CATRDRGYGYTF
CDR3 DNA: TGTGCCACCAGGGACAGGGGCTATGGCTACACCTTC

D gene: TRBD2
clone size: -
V gene: TRBV6-2/TRBV6-3
J gene: TRBJ2-1
CDR3 protein: CASSSGTSGRGNEQFF
CDR3 DNA: TGTGCCAGCAGTTCCGGGACTAGCGGGAGAGGCAATGAGCAGTTCTTC

D gene: -
clone size: few
V gene: TRBV6-5
J gene: TRBJ1-6
CDR3 protein: CASSYLPDSTEPLHF
CDR3 DNA: TGTGCCAGCAGTTACCTCCCTGACTCAACCGAACCCCTCCACTTT

D gene: TRBD2
clone size: once
V gene: TRBV30
J gene: TRBJ2-7
CDR3 protein: CAWSVLRGVEYF
CDR3 DNA: TGTGCCTGGAGTGTACTACGGGGGGTGGAGTACTTC

D gene: -
clone size: -
V gene: TRBV5-8
J gene: TRBJ1-6
CDR3 protein: CASSLDRVKSPLHF
CDR3 DNA: TGTGCCAGCAGCTTGGACAGGGTAAAGTCACCCCTCCACTTT

D gene: -
clone size: -
V gene: TRBV11-2
J gene: TRBJ2-3
CDR3 protein: CASSPFPGATVSDTQYF
CDR3 DNA: TGTGCCAGCAGCCCATTTCCAGGGGCAACCGTTTCAGATACGCAGTATTTT

D gene: TRBD1
clone size: -
V gene: TRBV30
J gene: TRBJ2-5
CDR3 protein: CAWSAGGQETQYF
CDR3 DNA: TGTGCCTGGAGTGCAGGGGGCCAGGAGACCCAGTACTTC

D gene: -
clone size: -
V gene: TRBV10-3
J gene: TRBJ1-2
CDR3 protein: CAISESPQYGYTF
CDR3 DNA: TGTGCCATCAGTGAGTCGCCCCAGTATGGCTACACCTTC

D gene: TRBD2
clone size: -
V gene: TRBV11-3
J gene: TRBJ2-1
CDR3 protein: CASSLGGGRQFF
CDR3 DNA: TGTGCCAGCAGCTTGGGGGGAGGGAGGCAGTTCTTC

D gene: -
clone size: once
V gene: TRBV5-6
J gene: TRBJ1-2
CDR3 protein: CASSPIGGGWNYGYTF
CDR3 DNA: TGTGCCAGCAGCCCGATCGGTGGAGGATGGAACTATGGCTACACCTTC

D gene: TRBD2
clone size: -
V gene: TRBV19
J gene: TRBJ2-3
CDR3 protein: CASPTSGTSGSRWYF
CDR3 DNA: TGTGCCAGTCCCACCTCAGGGACTAGCGGGAGCCGGTGGTATTTT

D gene: TRBD1
clone size: -
V gene: TRBV29-1
J gene: TRBJ1-2
CDR3 protein: CSVDRGDRGHGYTF
CDR3 DNA: TGCAGCGTTGATAGGGGTGACAGGGGGCATGGCTACACCTTC

D gene: -
clone size: -
V gene: TRBV5-8
J gene: TRBJ1-5
CDR3 protein: CASSFGGKVEPQHF
CDR3 DNA: TGTGCCAGCAGCTTTGGGGGGAAAGTGGAGCCCCAGCATTTT

D gene: -
clone size: -
V gene: TRBV19
J gene: TRBJ2-1
CDR3 protein: CASSIDPPTESSYNEQFF
CDR3 DNA: TGTGCCAGTAGTATAGATCCCCCAACAGAGAGCTCCTACAATGAGCAGTTCTTC

D gene: TRBD2
clone size: -
V gene: TRBV19
J gene: TRBJ2-5
CDR3 protein: CASSPSSGRDQETQYF
CDR3 DNA: TGTGCCAGTAGTCCATCTAGCGGGAGGGATCAAGAGACCCAGTACTTC

D gene: -
clone size: -
V gene: TRBV7-8
J gene: TRBJ2-7
CDR3 protein: CASSLGQVDEQYF
CDR3 DNA: TGTGCCAGCAGCTTAGGGCAGGTGGACGAGCAGTACTTC

D gene: TRBD2
clone size: -
V gene: TRBV28
J gene: TRBJ2-2
CDR3 protein: CASTKGLAATGELFF
CDR3 DNA: TGTGCCAGCACCAAGGGGCTAGCGGCCACCGGGGAGCTGTTTTTT

D gene: TRBD2
clone size: -
V gene: TRBV19
J gene: TRBJ2-3
CDR3 protein: CASSSFTSGRTDTQYF
CDR3 DNA: TGTGCCAGTAGTTCCTTCACTAGCGGGAGGACAGATACGCAGTATTTT

D gene: TRBD1
clone size: -
V gene: TRBV6-6
J gene: TRBJ1-6
CDR3 protein: CASNRQGTYNSPLHF
CDR3 DNA: TGTGCCAGCAATAGACAGGGGACCTATAATTCACCCCTCCACTTT

D gene: -
clone size: -
V gene: TRBV7-9
J gene: TRBJ2-7
CDR3 protein: CASSLRGSEQYF
CDR3 DNA: TGTGCCAGCAGCTTAAGGGGGTCCGAGCAGTACTTC

D gene: TRBD1
clone size: -
V gene: TRBV27
J gene: TRBJ2-7
CDR3 protein: CASSPTDRVAYEQYF
CDR3 DNA: TGTGCCAGCAGTCCGACCGACAGGGTCGCCTACGAGCAGTACTTC

D gene: -
clone size: -
V gene: TRBV5-1
J gene: TRBJ2-3
CDR3 protein: CASSAGTATDTQYF
CDR3 DNA: TGCGCCAGCAGCGCGGGGACAGCCACAGATACGCAGTATTTT

D gene: TRBD1
clone size: -
V gene: TRBV7-3
J gene: TRBJ2-5
CDR3 protein: CASSVDRGAETQYF
CDR3 DNA: TGTGCCAGCAGCGTTGACAGGGGAGCGGAGACCCAGTACTTC

D gene: -
clone size: -
V gene: TRBV10-3
J gene: TRBJ2-3
CDR3 protein: CATWTGSTDTQYF
CDR3 DNA: TGTGCCACCTGGACGGGAAGCACAGATACGCAGTATTTT

D gene: TRBD2
clone size: -
V gene: TRBV4-1
J gene: TRBJ2-7
CDR3 protein: CASSQDLGRTSGGIYEQYF
CDR3 DNA: TGCGCCAGCAGCCAAGATCTTGGTAGGACTAGCGGAGGGATCTACGAGCAGTACTTC

D gene: -
clone size: -
V gene: TRBV5-1
J gene: TRBJ1-1
CDR3 protein: CASGWGVNTEAFF
CDR3 DNA: TGCGCCAGCGGGTGGGGGGTGAACACTGAAGCTTTCTTT

D gene: TRBD1
clone size: -
V gene: TRBV18
J gene: TRBJ2-7
CDR3 protein: CASSPGTGRPYEQYF
CDR3 DNA: TGTGCCAGCTCACCAGGGACAGGGAGGCCCTACGAGCAGTACTTC

D gene: TRBD1
clone size: -
V gene: TRBV11-3
J gene: TRBJ2-2
CDR3 protein: CASSRDRGNTGELFF
CDR3 DNA: TGTGCCAGCAGCCGCGACAGGGGGAACACCGGGGAGCTGTTTTTT

D gene: -
clone size: -
V gene: TRBV28
J gene: TRBJ2-3
CDR3 protein: CASRINRAQRGDTQYF
CDR3 DNA: TGTGCCAGCCGTATCAACAGGGCCCAAAGGGGAGATACGCAGTATTTT

D gene: -
clone size: -
V gene: TRBV24-1
J gene: TRBJ2-2
CDR3 protein: CATQLTGELFF
CDR3 DNA: TGTGCCACCCAACTCACCGGGGAGCTGTTTTTT

D gene: -
clone size: -
V gene: TRBV27
J gene: TRBJ1-1
CDR3 protein: CASRIGVYDTEAFF
CDR3 DNA: TGTGCCAGCAGAATAGGGGTGTACGACACTGAAGCTTTCTTT